A selection of T cell receptor beta chains follows, all from one sample in a study of cytomegalovirus exposure and HLA in healthy donors. Sequencing was performed with immunoSEQ multiplex PCR; in TCRdb, only in-frame clones are kept and a portion is missing. The repertoire holds about 280,000 clones, with 88% as singletons. Material for sequencing was PBMCs. The receptors here all came from a woman aged 18-35 years in good health and CMV-seronegative. Both conserved end residues are part of each CDR3. A D gene is named only where the DNA matches it firmly. The size field is filled for only some rows; it gives once, few, many or a size class.

.	TRBJ2-2	TRBD2	TRBV7-3	CASSLNGLADLNTGELFF	TGTGCCAGCAGCTTAAACGGACTAGCGGACTTGAACACCGGGGAGCTGTTTTTT
.	TRBJ2-7	TRBD1	TRBV2	CASRRTGSYEQYF	TGTGCCAGCAGACGGACAGGCTCCTACGAGCAGTACTTC
.	TRBJ2-7	TRBD2	TRBV5-1	CASSAIPGLAGGPFEQYF	TGCGCCAGCAGCGCTATTCCGGGACTAGCGGGAGGGCCGTTCGAGCAGTACTTC
.	TRBJ2-7	.	TRBV9	CASSVGGTGYEQYF	TGTGCCAGCAGCGTAGGCGGGACCGGGTACGAGCAGTACTTC
.	TRBJ2-1	.	TRBV11-1	CASSLGASGNEQFF	TGTGCCAGCAGCTTGGGGGCCTCAGGCAATGAGCAGTTCTTC
.	TRBJ2-7	.	TRBV10-3	CAISGLGSSSYEQYF	TGTGCCATCAGTGGTTTGGGCAGCAGCTCCTACGAGCAGTACTTC
few	TRBJ2-7	TRBD2	TRBV25-1	CASSESGLAEYF	TGTGCCAGCAGTGAATCGGGGCTAGCGGAGTACTTC
.	TRBJ2-7	.	TRBV6-6	CASKVGGRGGEQYF	TGTGCCAGCAAGGTTGGCGGGAGAGGGGGCGAGCAGTACTTC
.	TRBJ2-3	TRBD2	TRBV18	CASSPTSGSPDTQYF	TGTGCCAGCTCACCGACTAGCGGGAGCCCAGATACGCAGTATTTT
.	TRBJ2-1	TRBD2	TRBV7-3	CASSLVESGRNEQFF	TGTGCCAGCAGCTTAGTCGAGAGCGGGAGGAATGAGCAGTTCTTC
.	TRBJ2-1	.	TRBV15	CATSRESRNEQFF	TGTGCCACCAGCAGAGAGTCTAGGAATGAGCAGTTCTTC
.	TRBJ2-1	.	TRBV15	CATSPASADNEQFF	TGTGCCACCAGTCCGGCCAGCGCCGACAATGAGCAGTTCTTC
.	TRBJ2-7	.	TRBV11-2	CASSSVRRGNYEQYF	TGTGCCAGCAGCTCGGTTCGCAGGGGTAACTACGAGCAGTACTTC
.	TRBJ2-5	TRBD2	TRBV6-1	CASSALAGGGTQYF	TGTGCCAGCAGTGCGCTAGCGGGCGGGGGGACCCAGTACTTC
.	TRBJ2-5	.	TRBV27	CASSPSLGISRETQYF	TGTGCCAGCAGCCCCTCTCTCGGGATCTCTCGGGAGACCCAGTACTTC
.	TRBJ2-1	.	TRBV29-1	CSVVTPTYNEQFF	TGCAGCGTTGTTACGCCTACCTACAATGAGCAGTTCTTC
.	TRBJ2-3	.	TRBV5-4	CASSLGAGAGADTQYF	TGTGCCAGCAGCTTGGGGGCCGGAGCAGGGGCAGATACGCAGTATTTT
few	TRBJ1-5	.	TRBV7-4	CASSTEQVVDQPQHF	TGTGCCAGCAGCACCGAACAGGTTGTAGATCAGCCCCAGCATTTT
.	TRBJ1-1	TRBD1	TRBV18	CASFPGQARRRGTEAFF	TGTGCCAGTTTTCCCGGACAGGCCCGTAGGCGGGGCACTGAAGCTTTCTTT
.	TRBJ2-3	TRBD2	TRBV4-1	CASSQVGTSGDTQYF	TGCGCCAGCAGCCAAGTGGGGACTAGCGGAGATACGCAGTATTTT
.	TRBJ1-4	TRBD1	TRBV30	CAWSFAGTGGSKLFF	TGTGCCTGGAGTTTCGCCGGGACAGGGGGCTCAAAACTGTTTTTT
.	TRBJ2-3	.	TRBV7-2	CASSLDSFTDTQYF	TGTGCCAGCAGCTTAGACTCCTTCACAGATACGCAGTATTTT
.	TRBJ2-5	.	TRBV11-3	CASSLHSGYGTQYF	TGTGCCAGCAGCTTACACAGCGGGTATGGGACCCAGTACTTC
.	TRBJ1-5	TRBD1	TRBV28	CASSSRTGSSNQPQHF	TGTGCCAGCAGTTCCCGGACAGGGAGTAGCAATCAGCCCCAGCATTTT
few	TRBJ1-5	.	TRBV28	CASSLSFGQPQHF	TGTGCCAGCAGCCTATCCTTCGGGCAGCCCCAGCATTTT
.	TRBJ1-2	.	TRBV29-1	CSVTFSGTHYGYTF	TGCAGCGTTACCTTTTCAGGCACACACTATGGCTACACCTTC
once	TRBJ2-7	TRBD2	TRBV27	CASSPILTSALLYEQYF	TGTGCCAGCAGTCCGATTTTGACTAGCGCCTTACTCTACGAGCAGTACTTC
.	TRBJ1-2	TRBD1	TRBV9	CASSPRDRGTANYGYTF	TGTGCCAGCAGCCCGAGGGACAGGGGGACAGCTAACTATGGCTACACCTTC
.	TRBJ1-2	.	TRBV4-1	CASSLVQGFDYGYTF	TGCGCCAGCAGCCTCGTACAGGGTTTCGACTATGGCTACACCTTC
once	TRBJ1-1	.	TRBV5-6	CASSLQGVGARTEAFF	TGTGCCAGCAGCTTACAAGGGGTGGGGGCGCGCACTGAAGCTTTCTTT
.	TRBJ2-2	TRBD2	TRBV18	CASLPVAGTSGRRFGELFF	TGTGCCAGCTTGCCCGTCGCCGGGACTAGCGGGAGGCGTTTCGGGGAGCTGTTTTTT
.	TRBJ2-7	TRBD2	TRBV28	CASSRILGLAGEQYF	TGTGCCAGCAGCCGAATCTTGGGACTAGCGGGCGAGCAGTACTTC
.	TRBJ1-5	.	TRBV6-5	CASGIQGSSNQPQHF	TGTGCCAGCGGGATACAGGGTAGTAGCAATCAGCCCCAGCATTTT
.	TRBJ1-3	.	TRBV11-2	CASSERTASGNTIYF	TGTGCCAGCAGCGAGAGAACAGCCTCTGGAAACACCATATATTTT
.	TRBJ1-5	.	TRBV7-7	CAGGMGPNQPQHF	TGTGCTGGAGGGATGGGGCCCAATCAGCCCCAGCATTTT